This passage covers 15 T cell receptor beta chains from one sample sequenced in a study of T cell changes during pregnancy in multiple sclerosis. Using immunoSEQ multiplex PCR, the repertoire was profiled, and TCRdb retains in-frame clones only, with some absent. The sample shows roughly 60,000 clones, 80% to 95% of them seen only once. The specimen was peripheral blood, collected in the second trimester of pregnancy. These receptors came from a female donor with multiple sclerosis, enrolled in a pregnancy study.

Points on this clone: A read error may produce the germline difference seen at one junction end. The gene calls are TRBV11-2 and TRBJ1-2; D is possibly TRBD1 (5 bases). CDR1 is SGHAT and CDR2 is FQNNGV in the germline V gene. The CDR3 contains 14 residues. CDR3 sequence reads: CASSGRGGRYDYTF. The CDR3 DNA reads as TGTGCCAGCAGCGGTCGGGGCGGGAGATATGACTACACCTTC.

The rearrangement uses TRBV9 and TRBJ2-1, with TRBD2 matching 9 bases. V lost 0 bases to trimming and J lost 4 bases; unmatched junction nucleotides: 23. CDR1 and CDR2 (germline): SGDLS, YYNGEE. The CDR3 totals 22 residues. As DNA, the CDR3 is TGTGCCAGCAGCGTAGAAGCCGCCCCGGTGGTAAGCGGGAGGAAGAGGTACAATGAGCAGTTCTTC. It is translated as CASSVEAAPVVSGRKRYNEQFF.

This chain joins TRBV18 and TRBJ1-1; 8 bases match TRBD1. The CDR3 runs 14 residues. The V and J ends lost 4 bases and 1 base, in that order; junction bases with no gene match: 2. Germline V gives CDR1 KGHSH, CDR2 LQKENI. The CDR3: CASSRTGSNTEAFF. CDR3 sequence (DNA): TGTGCCAGCTCACGGACAGGGTCGAACACTGAAGCTTTCTTT.

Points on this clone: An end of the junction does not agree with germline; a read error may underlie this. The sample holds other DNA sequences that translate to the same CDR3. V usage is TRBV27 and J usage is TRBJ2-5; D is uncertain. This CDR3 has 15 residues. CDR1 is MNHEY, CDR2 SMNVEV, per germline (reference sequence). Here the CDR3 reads CASSSSETASGTQYF. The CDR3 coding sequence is TGCGCCAGCAGTTCCTCAGAGACGGCCTCAGGGACCCAGTACTTC.

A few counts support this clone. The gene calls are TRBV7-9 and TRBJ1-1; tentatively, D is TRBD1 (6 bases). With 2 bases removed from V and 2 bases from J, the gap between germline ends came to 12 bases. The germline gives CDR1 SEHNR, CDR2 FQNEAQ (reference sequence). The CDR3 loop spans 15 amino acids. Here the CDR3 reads CASSLLRGLNTEAFF. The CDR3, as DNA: TGTGCCAGCAGCTTACTTAGGGGGTTAAACACTGAAGCTTTCTTT.

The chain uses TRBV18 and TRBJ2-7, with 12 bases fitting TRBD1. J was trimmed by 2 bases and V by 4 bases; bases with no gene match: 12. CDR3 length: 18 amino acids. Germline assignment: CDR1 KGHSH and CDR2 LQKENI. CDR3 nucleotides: TGTGCCAGCTCACAGGGGACAGGGGGCGCGGGTATAGCCTACGAGCAGTACTTC. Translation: CASSQGTGGAGIAYEQYF.

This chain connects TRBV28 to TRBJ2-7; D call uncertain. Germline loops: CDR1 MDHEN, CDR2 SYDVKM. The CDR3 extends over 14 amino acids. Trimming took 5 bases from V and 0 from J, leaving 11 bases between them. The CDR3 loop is CASSGDIYSYEQYF. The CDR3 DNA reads TGTGCCAGCAGTGGCGACATCTACTCCTACGAGCAGTACTTC.

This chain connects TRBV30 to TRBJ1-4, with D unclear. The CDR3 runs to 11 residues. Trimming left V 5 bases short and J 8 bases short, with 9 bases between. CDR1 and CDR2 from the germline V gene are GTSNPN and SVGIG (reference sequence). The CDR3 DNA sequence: TGTGCCTGGGACTTCCGAGAAAAACTGTTTTTT. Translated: CAWDFREKLFF.

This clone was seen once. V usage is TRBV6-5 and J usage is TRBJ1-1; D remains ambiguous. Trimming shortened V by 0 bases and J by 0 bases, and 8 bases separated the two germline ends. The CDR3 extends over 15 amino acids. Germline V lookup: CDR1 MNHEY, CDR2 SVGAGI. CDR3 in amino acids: CASSYSRGLNTEAFF. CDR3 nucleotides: TGTGCCAGCAGTTACTCACGGGGATTGAACACTGAAGCTTTCTTT.

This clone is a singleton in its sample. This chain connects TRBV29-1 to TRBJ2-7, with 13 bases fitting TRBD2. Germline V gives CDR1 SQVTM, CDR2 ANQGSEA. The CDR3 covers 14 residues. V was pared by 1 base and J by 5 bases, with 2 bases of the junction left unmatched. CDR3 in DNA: TGCAGCGTTGAAGGTGGACTAGCGGGAGACGAGCAGTACTTC. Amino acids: CSVEGGLAGDEQYF.

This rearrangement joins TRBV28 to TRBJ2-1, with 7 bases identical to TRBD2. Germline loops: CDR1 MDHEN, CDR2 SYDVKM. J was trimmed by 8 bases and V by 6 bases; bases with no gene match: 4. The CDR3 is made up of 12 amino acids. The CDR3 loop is CASSSSGDEQFF. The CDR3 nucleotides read TGTGCCAGCAGCTCCAGCGGGGATGAGCAGTTCTTC.

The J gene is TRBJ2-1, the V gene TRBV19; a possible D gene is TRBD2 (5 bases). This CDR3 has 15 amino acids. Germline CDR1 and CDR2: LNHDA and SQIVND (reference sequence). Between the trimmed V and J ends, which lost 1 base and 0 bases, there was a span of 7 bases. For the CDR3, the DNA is TGTGCCAGTAGTATAGCGGGGAGCTCCTACAATGAGCAGTTCTTC. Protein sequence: CASSIAGSSYNEQFF.

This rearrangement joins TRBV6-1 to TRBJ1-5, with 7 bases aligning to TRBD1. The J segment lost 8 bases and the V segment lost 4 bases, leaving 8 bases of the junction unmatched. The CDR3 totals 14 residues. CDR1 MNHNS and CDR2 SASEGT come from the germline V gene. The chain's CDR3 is CASSAWTGAEPQHF. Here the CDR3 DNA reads TGTGCCAGCAGTGCCTGGACAGGAGCGGAGCCCCAGCATTTT.

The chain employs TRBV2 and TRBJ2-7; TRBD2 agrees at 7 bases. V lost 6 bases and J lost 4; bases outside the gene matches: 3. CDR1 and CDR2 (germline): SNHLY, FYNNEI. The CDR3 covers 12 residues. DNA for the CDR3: TGTGCCAGCAGGAGGGAGGGATACGAGCAGTACTTC. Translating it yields CASRREGYEQYF.

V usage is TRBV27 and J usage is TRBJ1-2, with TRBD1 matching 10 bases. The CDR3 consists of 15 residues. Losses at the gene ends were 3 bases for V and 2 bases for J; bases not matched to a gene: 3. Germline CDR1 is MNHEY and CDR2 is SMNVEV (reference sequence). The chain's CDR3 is CASSFLTGGNYGYTF. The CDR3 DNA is TGTGCCAGCAGTTTCCTGACAGGGGGCAACTATGGCTACACCTTC.